The present TCR beta chain was sequenced within a study of shared clonotypes between healthy human individuals. As defined, naive CD8 cells were CD45RO-negative and positively selected for CCR7, with terminally differentiated effector memory CD45RA+ cells excluded. The assay was run at deep level. The repertoire was sequenced with immunoSEQ multiplex PCR; TCRdb's copy has only in-frame clones and lacks some. In the table there are around 2.1 million clones, under 95% of which are singletons. The CDR3 runs to 14 residues. The germline V gene has CDR1 MGHDK and CDR2 SYGVNS. V dropped 4 bases and J dropped 7; count of bases not matched to a gene: 10.

Sequenced input: naive CD8+ T cells from PBMCs. V usage is TRBV25-1 and J usage is TRBJ2-7, with 7 nucleotides matching TRBD1. The TCR was taken from a man aged 18 to 35 in good health. Some clones in this sample may be carry-over from other donors' samples. The CDR3 region is CASSARGLDEEQYF. DNA of the CDR3: TGTGCCAGCAGTGCGAGGGGGCTGGATGAAGAGCAGTACTTC.